This T cell receptor beta chain emerged from a study of blood T cell repertoires in COVID-19. Study-level information: Samples taken during acute and convalescent COVID-19 were collected in the United States, Italy and Spain. Nucleic acid was either cDNA or gDNA, and it came from T cells, B-cell-depleted T cells, or PBMCs.

Per the germline V gene, CDR1 is MNHEY and CDR2 is SVGEGT. This CDR3 has 15 residues. The ends were cut back, 5 bases at V and 10 bases at J, with 18 bases in the middle. Per the study methods: The authors estimated nucleated cell counts from reference gene primer amplification. Assay: immunoSEQ multiplex PCR; the TCRdb copy retains only in-frame clones and omits some. That table is the source of V, J and clone size, and D and trimming were worked out from the DNA. The data show about 50,000 clones, 88% seen once. This TCR was sampled from a human donor with active COVID-19. The donor label of this sample is uncertain. J is TRBJ1-6 and V is TRBV6-2 or TRBV6-3; weak D call: TRBD1 (6 bases). Sequences were obtained from peripheral blood. The CDR3 loop reads CASSSRSGVGSPLHF. As DNA, the CDR3 is TGTGCCAGCAGTAGCCGGTCAGGGGTAGGGTCACCCCTCCACTTT.